This T cell receptor (beta chain) was observed in a study of T cells in Graves' hyperthyroidism and ophthalmopathy. This clonotype was seen more than once but under ten times. RNA transcripts provided the source from which TCR beta CDR3 regions were amplified. RT-PCR in the first round (using the HTBI primer set) targeted the TCR CDR3. In TCRdb, the multiplex PCR reads were re-called with MiXCR into one record per CDR3 protein. The table lists about 360,000 distinct CDR3 sequences, approximately 13% of them singletons, with less than 10% in the top ten. Germline values: CDR1 SGHTA, CDR2 FQGNSA. V was clipped by 7 bases and J by 6 bases, with 18 bases between them. This CDR3 has 15 amino acids.

This receptor was obtained from a woman aged 18 to 35 with Graves' hyperthyroidism. The V and J genes are TRBV7-2 and TRBJ1-4; D is undetermined. The sequenced sample was blood. The CDR3, as DNA: TGTGCCAGCACCAGAAGGAGTGGCTCTGATGAAAAACTGTTTTTT. Residues: CASTRRSGSDEKLFF. Filled out from reference TRBV7-2 and TRBJ1-4, the complete variable domain reads GAGVSQSPSNKVTEKGKDVELRCDPISGHTALYWYRQSLGQGLEFLIYFQGNSAPDKSGLPSDRFSAERTGGSVSTLTIQRTQQEDSAVYLCASTRRSGSDEKLFFGSGTQLSVL.